Below, 24 T cell receptor beta chains from the same sample are listed, as sequenced in a study of T cell responses to AZD1222 COVID-19 vaccine. Data came from immunoSEQ multiplex PCR; TCRdb stores just in-frame clones and leaves some out. The data contain 170,000 or so clones, about nine tenths of them singletons. Source: peripheral blood, taken on day 0 of AZD1222 vaccination. Receptor source: an adult in good health.

CDR3 amino acids: CASRSTGTDTQYF. The CDR3 DNA reads as TGTGCCAGCAGGTCGACAGGGACAGATACGCAGTATTTT. The chain has TRBV5-6 and TRBJ2-3; TRBD1 agrees at 7 bases. There are 13 residues in the CDR3. J was trimmed by 3 bases and V by 5 bases; bases with no gene match: 3. Germline CDR1 is SGHDT and CDR2 is YYEEEE.

The rearrangement links TRBV6-2 or TRBV6-3 to TRBJ1-5; maybe TRBD1 (5 bases). This CDR3 region has 17 residues. The V gene's germline CDR1 is MNHEY and CDR2 SVGEGT. Trimming stripped 4 bases from V and 2 bases from J, with 18 bases between. The CDR3 DNA is TGTGCCAGCAGTTCCGGGACCCTGGCTTTTGGCAATCAGCCCCAGCATTTT. Translation gives CASSSGTLAFGNQPQHF.

The CDR3 loop reads CASSARTGENSPLHF. The CDR3 DNA follows: TGTGCCAGCAGCGCCCGGACAGGGGAGAATTCACCCCTCCACTTT. The J gene is TRBJ1-6, the V gene TRBV9; 9 nucleotides line up with TRBD1. Trimming removed 3 bases from V and 7 bases from J; junction bases left unmatched: 5. CDR1 is SGDLS and CDR2 is YYNGEE in the germline V gene. The CDR3 has 15 amino acids.

The V gene is TRBV11-1, the J gene TRBJ2-7, with D possibly TRBD1 on 6 matching bases. V lost 4 bases to trimming and J lost 7 bases, with 8 bases between them. The CDR3 totals 11 residues. Germline CDR1 and CDR2: SGHAT and FQDESV (reference sequence). The CDR3 here is CASSSTGEQYF. The CDR3 region has the DNA TGTGCCAGCAGCTCTACAGGGGAGCAGTACTTC.

The table lists this clone with a few counts. V is TRBV4-1 and J is TRBJ2-7; D not resolved. This CDR3 comprises 15 residues. Germline V lookup: CDR1 MGHRA, CDR2 YSYEKL. V dropped 2 bases and J dropped 4 bases, with 15 bases sitting between them. The CDR3 protein is CASSQTLSPEYEQYF. CDR3 nucleotides: TGCGCCAGCAGCCAAACCCTCTCCCCAGAATACGAGCAGTACTTC.

The rearrangement joins TRBV30 to TRBJ1-1, with 7 nucleotides matching TRBD1. The CDR3 consists of 14 residues. Germline V gene data show CDR1 as GTSNPN and CDR2 as SVGIG (reference sequence). The CDR3 sequence: CVLKQGIVNTEAFF. CDR3 in DNA: TGTGTCTTAAAACAGGGGATTGTGAACACTGAAGCTTTCTTT.

This clone has a single count. The chain has TRBV7-2 and TRBJ2-1, with D possibly called TRBD1 or TRBD2 (6 bases each). Germline V CDR1 and CDR2: SGHTA, FQGNSA. V was pared by 6 bases and J by 6 bases, with 12 bases between. The CDR3 totals 13 residues. The CDR3 sequence is CASSLGGPNEQFF. The CDR3 bases are TGTGCCAGCAGTCTAGGGGGGCCCAATGAGCAGTTCTTC.

The V and J genes are TRBV5-6 and TRBJ2-7; TRBD1 matches at 11 bases. The CDR3 extends over 15 amino acids. V was pared by 0 bases and J by 3 bases, with 2 bases of the junction left unmatched. The V gene's germline CDR1 is SGHDT and CDR2 YYEEEE. The CDR3 DNA reads as TGTGCCAGCAGCTTGGCGGGGACAGGGGGCTACGAGCAGTACTTC. It is translated as CASSLAGTGGYEQYF.

V gene TRBV6-2 or TRBV6-3 combines with J gene TRBJ2-1; no firm D call. The ends were cut back, 1 base at V and 2 bases at J, with 12 bases in the middle. The germline gives CDR1 MNHEY, CDR2 SVGEGT. This CDR3 comprises 16 residues. DNA for the CDR3: TGTGCCAGCAGTTACTTCCACAGTGATACCTACAATGAGCAGTTCTTC. This codes for CASSYFHSDTYNEQFF.

V is TRBV27 and J is TRBJ1-2; no clear D. V lost 6 bases and J lost 7, with 18 bases in between. CDR1 and CDR2 from the germline V gene are MNHEY and SMNVEV (reference sequence). The CDR3 is made up of 14 amino acids. In DNA, the CDR3 is TGTGCCAGCAGAGCGCAAACCAAAGTGTCTGGCTACACCTTC. Its translation: CASRAQTKVSGYTF.

The chain links TRBV23-1 to TRBJ1-1, with D maybe TRBD1 (6 bases). TRBV23-1 is an ORF, with its function uncertain. Trimming removed 0 bases at V and 2 bases at J, with 16 bases between. The length of the CDR3 is 17 residues. CDR3 protein: CASSQSWGRMVNTEAFF. The CDR3 DNA sequence: TGCGCCAGCAGTCAATCGTGGGGGCGAATGGTAAACACTGAAGCTTTCTTT.

The rearrangement joins TRBV5-1 to TRBJ2-1; D may be TRBD1 (7 bases). Trimming took off 0 bases at V and 5 bases at J, with 12 bases between the two ends. Germline lookup yields CDR1 SGHRS and CDR2 YFSETQ. CDR3 length: 15 residues. The CDR3 DNA sequence: TGCGCCAGCAGCTTGGTGGGCAGGGGGGACAATGAGCAGTTCTTC. The encoded protein is CASSLVGRGDNEQFF.

This chain uses TRBV19 with TRBJ1-5, with no clear D. This CDR3 is 15 amino acids long. Trimming removed 4 bases from V and 0 bases from J, with 10 bases in between. Germline V CDR1 and CDR2: LNHDA, SQIVND (reference sequence). CDR3 in amino acids: CASSKRTASNQPQHF. CDR3 nucleotide sequence: TGTGCCAGTAGTAAACGAACAGCTAGCAATCAGCCCCAGCATTTT. Full variable domain (remainder filled in from reference TRBV19 and TRBJ1-5): DGGITQSPKYLFRKEGQNVTLSCEQNLNHDAMYWYRQDPGQGLRLIYYSQIVNDFQKGDIAEGYSVSREKKESFPLTVTSAQKNPTAFYLCASSKRTASNQPQHFGDGTRLSIL.

The table lists this clone with a count of one. The chain has TRBV2 and TRBJ1-3, with unresolved D. Germline V gene data show CDR1 as SNHLY and CDR2 as FYNNEI. This CDR3 contains 14 residues. V was shortened by 10 bases and J by 2 bases, with 15 bases between the two germline ends. CDR3 sequence reads: CATRKEGPGNTIYF. DNA of the CDR3: TGTGCCACTCGAAAAGAGGGCCCTGGAAACACCATATATTTT.

The V gene is TRBV6-5, the J gene TRBJ1-5; possible D gene TRBD1, 6 bases. V was cut by 6 bases and J by 6 bases, with 18 bases left in between. The CDR3 runs 15 residues. Germline CDR1 is MNHEY and CDR2 is SVGAGI. The DNA of the CDR3 is TGTGCCAGCAGCCTAAGGTGGGGGGCCCTTCAGCCCCAGCATTTT. Its translation: CASSLRWGALQPQHF.

The chain uses TRBV5-8 and TRBJ1-2, with 8 bases that match TRBD1. This CDR3 is built from 16 residues. Germline CDR1 SGHTS, CDR2 YDEGEE. Unmatched junction bases numbered 8, after V lost 4 bases and J lost 0 bases. CDR3 protein: CASSPWTGRPNYGYTF. For the CDR3, the DNA is TGTGCCAGCAGCCCCTGGACAGGGAGACCTAACTATGGCTACACCTTC.

The rearrangement joins TRBV6-5 to TRBJ2-7; 12 positions agree with TRBD1. The CDR3 contains 15 residues. Germline V gene data show CDR1 as MNHEY and CDR2 as SVGAGI. J lost 6 bases, V lost 7 bases, and 10 bases had no gene match. The CDR3: CASIGSPGQGAEQYF. For the CDR3, the DNA is TGTGCCAGCATTGGCTCTCCGGGACAGGGGGCCGAGCAGTACTTC.

This chain links TRBV4-1 with TRBJ1-4, with D unclear. CDR1 and CDR2 from the germline V gene are MGHRA and YSYEKL. V shed 1 base and J shed 0 bases, with 9 bases lying between them. The CDR3 contains 16 residues. The chain's CDR3 is CASSQGSLATNEKLFF. The DNA for the CDR3 is TGCGCCAGCAGCCAAGGATCTCTTGCAACTAATGAAAAACTGTTTTTT.

This chain links TRBV18 with TRBJ1-3; D is undetermined. Per the germline V gene, CDR1 is KGHSH and CDR2 is LQKENI. This CDR3 comprises 20 residues. With 4 bases removed from V and 5 bases from J, the gap between germline ends came to 30 bases. The CDR3: CASSLSWAIGFSEVRNTIYF. In nucleotides, the CDR3 is TGTGCCAGCTCACTTTCGTGGGCCATCGGGTTTTCGGAAGTGAGAAACACCATATATTTT.

This chain joins TRBV5-1 and TRBJ1-5, with TRBD1 matching 7 bases. This CDR3 spans 15 amino acids. Germline-derived CDR1 and CDR2 are SGHRS and YFSETQ. The trim removed 1 base at V and 5 bases at J, leaving 6 bases unmatched. This CDR3 reads CASSLSGQGDQPQHF. The CDR3 bases are TGCGCCAGCAGCTTGAGTGGGCAGGGGGATCAGCCCCAGCATTTT.

The V call is TRBV30, the J call TRBJ2-5, with unresolved D. Between the trimmed V and J ends, which lost 3 bases and 4 bases, there was a span of 12 bases. The CDR3 loop spans 13 amino acids. Germline lookup yields CDR1 GTSNPN and CDR2 SVGIG (reference sequence). DNA for the CDR3: TGTGCCTGGAGGACCCCACAAGGAGAGACCCAGTACTTC. It specifies CAWRTPQGETQYF. The full variable domain, with the rest looked up from reference TRBV30 and TRBJ2-5, is SQTIHQWPATLVQPVGSPLSLECTVEGTSNPNLYWYRQAAGRGLQLLFYSVGIGQISSEVPQNLSASRPQDRQFILSSKKLLLSDSGFYLCAWRTPQGETQYFGPGTRLLVL.

The V and J genes are TRBV5-1 and TRBJ1-3; tentative D call: TRBD1 (5 bases). Trimming took off 4 bases at V and 0 bases at J, with 17 bases between the two ends. CDR3 length equals 17 residues. Germline-derived CDR1 and CDR2 are SGHRS and YFSETQ. CDR3 bases: TGCGCCAGCAGCCCAGGGAGCTCGTTTTCCTCTGGAAACACCATATATTTT. The encoded protein is CASSPGSSFSSGNTIYF. Complete variable domain (other parts from reference TRBV5-1 and TRBJ1-3): KAGVTQTPRYLIKTRGQQVTLSCSPISGHRSVSWYQQTPGQGLQFLFEYFSETQRNKGNFPGRFSGRQFSNSRSEMNVSTLELGDSALYLCASSPGSSFSSGNTIYFGEGSWLTVV.

A single count supports this clone. V usage is TRBV28 and J usage is TRBJ1-2; a weak D match, TRBD1 (5 bases). V was shortened by 4 bases and J by 2 bases, with 20 bases between the two germline ends. Germline values: CDR1 MDHEN, CDR2 SYDVKM. This CDR3 spans 17 amino acids. The DNA for the CDR3 is TGTGCCAGCAGTTCGATCCTGGGGGATGGCTCCAACTATGGCTACACCTTC. It yields the protein CASSSILGDGSNYGYTF.

V and J are TRBV7-2 and TRBJ1-1; D is undetermined. The V and J ends lost 5 bases and 1 base respectively, with 14 bases between them. The germline V gene encodes CDR1 SGHTA and CDR2 FQGNSA. This CDR3 comprises 15 residues. Written as DNA, the CDR3 is TGTGCCAGCAGCCCCCGGACCGAGGAGAACACTGAAGCTTTCTTT. It yields the protein CASSPRTEENTEAFF.